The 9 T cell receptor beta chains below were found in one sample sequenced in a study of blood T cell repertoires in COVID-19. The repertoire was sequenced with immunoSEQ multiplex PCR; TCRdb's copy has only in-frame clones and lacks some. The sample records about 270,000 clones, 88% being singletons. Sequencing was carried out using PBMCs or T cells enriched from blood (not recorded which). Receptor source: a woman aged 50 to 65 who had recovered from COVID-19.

CDR3 protein: CASSAGQSNYGYTF. The CDR3 DNA sequence: TGTGCCAGCAGCGCGGGACAGTCTAACTATGGCTACACCTTC. This rearrangement joins TRBV13 to TRBJ1-2; 7 positions agree with TRBD1. Per germline, CDR1 PRHDT and CDR2 FYEKMQ (reference sequence). CDR3 size: 14 residues. V shed 5 bases and J 0 bases; nucleotides not matched to a gene: 3. Using reference TRBV13 and TRBJ1-2 for the parts outside the CDR3, the full variable domain is AAGVIQSPRHLIKEKRETATLKCYPIPRHDTVYWYQQGPGQDPQFLISFYEKMQSDKGSIPDRFSAQQFSDYHSELNMSSLELGDSALYFCASSAGQSNYGYTFGSGTRLTVV.

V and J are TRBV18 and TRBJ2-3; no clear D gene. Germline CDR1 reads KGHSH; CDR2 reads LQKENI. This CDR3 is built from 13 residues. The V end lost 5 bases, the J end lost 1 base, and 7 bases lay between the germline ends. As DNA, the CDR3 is TGTGCCAGCTCAGCCGCGGGCACAGATACGCAGTATTTT. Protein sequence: CASSAAGTDTQYF.

The CDR3 DNA is TGTGCCAGCAGCCAAAATCACAGGGGTAGGTCGTTACTGTTTTTT. Translation gives CASSQNHRGRSLLFF. The chain employs TRBV4-2 and TRBJ1-4; 7 bases match TRBD1. The junction had 13 bases not matched to a gene; V was cut back by 2 bases and J by 13 bases. The CDR3 is made up of 15 amino acids. CDR1 is LGHNA and CDR2 is YNFKEQ in the germline V gene.

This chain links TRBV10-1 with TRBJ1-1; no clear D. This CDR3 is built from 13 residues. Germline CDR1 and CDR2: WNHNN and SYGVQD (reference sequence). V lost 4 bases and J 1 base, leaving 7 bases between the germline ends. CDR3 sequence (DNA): TGCGCCAGCAGTGGACATCAGAACACTGAAGCTTTCTTT. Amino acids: CASSGHQNTEAFF.

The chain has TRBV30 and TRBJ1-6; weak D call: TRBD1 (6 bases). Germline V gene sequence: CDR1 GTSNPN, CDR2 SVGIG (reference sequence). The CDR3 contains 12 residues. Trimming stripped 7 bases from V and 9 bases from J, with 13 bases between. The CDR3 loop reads CASQYRVSPLHF. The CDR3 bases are TGTGCCTCCCAGTACAGGGTTTCACCCCTCCACTTT.

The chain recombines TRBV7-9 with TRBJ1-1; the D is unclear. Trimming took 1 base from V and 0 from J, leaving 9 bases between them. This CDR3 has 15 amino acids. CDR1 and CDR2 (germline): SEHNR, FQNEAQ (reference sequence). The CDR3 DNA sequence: TGTGCCAGCAGCTTAGTGTCAAGCGTGAACACTGAAGCTTTCTTT. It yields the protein CASSLVSSVNTEAFF.

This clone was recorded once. CDR3 in amino acids: CASTGIKGDLKAFF. The CDR3 bases are TGTGCCAGCACCGGGATTAAGGGAGACCTGAAGGCTTTCTTT. The gene calls are TRBV7-6 and TRBJ1-1; D remains ambiguous. Per the germline V gene, CDR1 is SGHVS and CDR2 is FNYEAQ. The CDR3 length is 14 residues. Trimming shortened V by 7 bases and J by 11 bases, and 23 bases separated the two germline ends.

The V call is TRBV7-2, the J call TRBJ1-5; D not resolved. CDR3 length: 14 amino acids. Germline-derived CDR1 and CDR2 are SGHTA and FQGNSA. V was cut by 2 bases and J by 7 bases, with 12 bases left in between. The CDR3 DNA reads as TGTGCCAGCAGCTTAAGTACAGTTTACCAGCCCCAGCATTTT. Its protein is CASSLSTVYQPQHF.

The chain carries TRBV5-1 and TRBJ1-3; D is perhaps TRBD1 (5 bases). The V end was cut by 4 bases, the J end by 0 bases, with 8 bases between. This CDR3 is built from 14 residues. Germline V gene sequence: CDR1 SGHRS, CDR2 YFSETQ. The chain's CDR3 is CASSTGGSGNTIYF. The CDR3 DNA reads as TGCGCCAGCAGCACCGGGGGCTCTGGAAACACCATATATTTT.